A single T cell receptor (beta chain) is shown here with its context. Authors' data handling: Scientists estimated how many nucleated cells there were by amplifying reference gene primers. The assay was immunoSEQ multiplex PCR, and TCRdb's table has in-frame clones only and misses some. The D gene and trimming were derived from the DNA, and the V and J assignments and clone size from that table. The table lists roughly 260,000 clones, roughly three quarters of them singletons. This CDR3 is 16 amino acids long. Trimming left V 6 bases short and J 3 bases short, with 18 bases between. Germline values: CDR1 SNHLY, CDR2 FYNNEI. These data originate in a study of blood T cell repertoires in COVID-19. For the study at large: Samples of COVID-19 (acute and convalescent) were obtained from the United States, Italy and Spain. PBMCs, B-cell-depleted T cells, or T cells provided the cDNA or gDNA that made up the material.

The V call is TRBV2, the J call TRBJ2-1; D might be TRBD2 (7 bases). The sample was peripheral blood. The TCR sequence derives from a woman aged 35 to 49 with active or convalescent COVID-19. CDR3 nucleotide sequence: TGTGCCAGCAGGGGCTTTGGGGGGGCCCTCTACAATGAGCAGTTCTTC. Translating it yields CASRGFGGALYNEQFF.